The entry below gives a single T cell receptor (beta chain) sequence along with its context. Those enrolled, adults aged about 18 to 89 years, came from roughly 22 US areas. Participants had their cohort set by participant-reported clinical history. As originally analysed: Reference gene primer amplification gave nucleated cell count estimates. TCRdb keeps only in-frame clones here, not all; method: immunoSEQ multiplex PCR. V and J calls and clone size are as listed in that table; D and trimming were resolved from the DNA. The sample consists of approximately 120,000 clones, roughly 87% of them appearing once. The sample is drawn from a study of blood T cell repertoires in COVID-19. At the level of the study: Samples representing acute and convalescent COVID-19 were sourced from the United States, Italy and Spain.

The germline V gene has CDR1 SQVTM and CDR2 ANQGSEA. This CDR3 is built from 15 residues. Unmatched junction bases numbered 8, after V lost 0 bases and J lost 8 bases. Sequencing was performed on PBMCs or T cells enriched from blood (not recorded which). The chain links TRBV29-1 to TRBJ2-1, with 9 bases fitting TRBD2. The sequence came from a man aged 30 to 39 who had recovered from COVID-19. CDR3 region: CSVEERIAGVYEQFF. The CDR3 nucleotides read TGCAGCGTTGAAGAGAGGATAGCGGGAGTTTATGAGCAGTTCTTC.